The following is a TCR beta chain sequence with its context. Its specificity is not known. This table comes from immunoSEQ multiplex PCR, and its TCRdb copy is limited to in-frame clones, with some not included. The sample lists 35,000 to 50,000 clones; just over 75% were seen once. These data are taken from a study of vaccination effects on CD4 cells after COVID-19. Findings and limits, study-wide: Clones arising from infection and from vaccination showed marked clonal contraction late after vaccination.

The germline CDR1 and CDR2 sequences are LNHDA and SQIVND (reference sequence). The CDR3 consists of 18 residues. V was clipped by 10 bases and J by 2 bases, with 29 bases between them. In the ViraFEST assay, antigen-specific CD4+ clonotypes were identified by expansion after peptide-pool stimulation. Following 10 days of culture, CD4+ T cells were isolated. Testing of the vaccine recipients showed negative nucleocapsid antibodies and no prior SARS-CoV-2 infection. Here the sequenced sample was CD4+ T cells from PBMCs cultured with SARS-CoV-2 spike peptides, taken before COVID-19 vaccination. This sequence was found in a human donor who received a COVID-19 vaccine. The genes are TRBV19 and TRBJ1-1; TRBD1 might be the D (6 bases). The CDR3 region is CATTTLTGQGKGNTEAFF. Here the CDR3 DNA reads TGTGCCACCACGACCCTTACGGGACAAGGGAAGGGAAACACTGAAGCTTTCTTT.